Here is one T cell receptor (beta chain) with its context. The sample comes from a study of blood T cell repertoires in COVID-19. Study context: From the United States, Italy and Spain came samples of acute and convalescent COVID-19. T cells, B-cell-depleted T cells, or PBMCs supplied cDNA or gDNA.

Germline assignment: CDR1 LNHDA and CDR2 SQIVND (reference sequence). V lost 5 bases and J 3 bases, leaving 8 bases between the germline ends. The CDR3 is 13 amino acids. In the authors' methods: Estimation of nucleated cell counts relied on the amplification of reference gene primers. The repertoire was sequenced with immunoSEQ multiplex PCR; TCRdb's copy has only in-frame clones and lacks some. The DNA was the basis for D and trimming; V, J and clone size are from that table. The sample gives approximately 250,000 clones, approximately 85% of which show up once; 0.85% to 1% is in the top ten. The sequence was obtained from a man aged 35 to 55 with acute or convalescent COVID-19. The chain couples TRBV19 to TRBJ1-5; D is possibly TRBD1 (5 bases). The sequenced sample was peripheral blood. CDR3 loop: CASSSGINQPQHF. CDR3 DNA: TGTGCCAGTAGTTCAGGGATCAATCAGCCCCAGCATTTT.